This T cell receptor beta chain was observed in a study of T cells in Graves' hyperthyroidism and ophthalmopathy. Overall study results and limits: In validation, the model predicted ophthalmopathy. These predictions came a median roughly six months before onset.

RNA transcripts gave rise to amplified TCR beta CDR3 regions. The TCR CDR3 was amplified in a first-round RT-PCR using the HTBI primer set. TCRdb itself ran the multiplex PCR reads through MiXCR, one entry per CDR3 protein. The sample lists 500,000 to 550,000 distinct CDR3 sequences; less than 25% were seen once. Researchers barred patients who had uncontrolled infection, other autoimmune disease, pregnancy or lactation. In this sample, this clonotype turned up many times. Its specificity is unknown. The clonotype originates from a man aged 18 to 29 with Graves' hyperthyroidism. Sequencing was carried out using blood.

The CDR3 DNA reads as TGTGCCAGCCGGGCCGGGACCTCCTACGAGCAGTACTTC. It yields the protein CASRAGTSYEQYF. The chain is built from TRBV12-3 or TRBV12-4 and TRBJ2-7; D possibly uses TRBD1 or TRBD2 (5 bases each). V shed 8 bases and J shed 0 bases, with 11 bases lying between them. This CDR3 comprises 13 residues.